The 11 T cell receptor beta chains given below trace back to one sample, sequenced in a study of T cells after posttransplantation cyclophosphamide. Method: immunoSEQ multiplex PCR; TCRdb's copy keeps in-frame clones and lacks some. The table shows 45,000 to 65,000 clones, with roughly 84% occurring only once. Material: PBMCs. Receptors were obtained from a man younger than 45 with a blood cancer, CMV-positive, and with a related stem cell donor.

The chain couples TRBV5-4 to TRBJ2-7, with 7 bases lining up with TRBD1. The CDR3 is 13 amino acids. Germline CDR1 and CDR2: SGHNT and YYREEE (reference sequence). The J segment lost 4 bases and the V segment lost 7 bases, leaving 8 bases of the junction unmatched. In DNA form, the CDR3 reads TGTGCCAGCGGACGACAGGGAAATTACGAGCAGTACTTC. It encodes CASGRQGNYEQYF.

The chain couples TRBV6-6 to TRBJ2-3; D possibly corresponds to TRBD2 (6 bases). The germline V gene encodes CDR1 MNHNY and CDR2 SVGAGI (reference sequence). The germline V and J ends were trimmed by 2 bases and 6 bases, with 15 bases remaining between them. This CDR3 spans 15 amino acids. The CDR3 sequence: CASSYPLARGDTQYF. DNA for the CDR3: TGTGCCAGCAGTTACCCGCTAGCGCGCGGGGATACGCAGTATTTT.

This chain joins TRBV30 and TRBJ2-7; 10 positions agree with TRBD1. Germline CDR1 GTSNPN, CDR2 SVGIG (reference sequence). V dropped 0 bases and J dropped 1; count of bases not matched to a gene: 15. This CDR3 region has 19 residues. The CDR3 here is CAWSVRRTGGLGRSYEQYF. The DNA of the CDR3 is TGTGCCTGGAGTGTACGTAGGACAGGGGGTTTAGGAAGATCCTACGAGCAGTACTTC.

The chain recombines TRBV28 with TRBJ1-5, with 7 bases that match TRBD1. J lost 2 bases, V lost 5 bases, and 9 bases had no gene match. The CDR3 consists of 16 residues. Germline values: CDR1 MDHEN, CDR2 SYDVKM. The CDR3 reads CASSPRQGWRNQPQHF. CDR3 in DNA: TGTGCCAGCAGTCCACGACAGGGTTGGCGCAATCAGCCCCAGCATTTT.

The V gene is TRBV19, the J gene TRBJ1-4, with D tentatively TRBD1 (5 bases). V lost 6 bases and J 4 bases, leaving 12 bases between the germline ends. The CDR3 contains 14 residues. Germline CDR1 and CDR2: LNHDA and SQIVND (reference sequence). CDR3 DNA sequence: TGTGCCAGTAGCCGGACACCTTATAATGAAAAACTGTTTTTT. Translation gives CASSRTPYNEKLFF. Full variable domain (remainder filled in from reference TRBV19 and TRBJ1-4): DGGITQSPKYLFRKEGQNVTLSCEQNLNHDAMYWYRQDPGQGLRLIYYSQIVNDFQKGDIAEGYSVSREKKESFPLTVTSAQKNPTAFYLCASSRTPYNEKLFFGSGTQLSVL.

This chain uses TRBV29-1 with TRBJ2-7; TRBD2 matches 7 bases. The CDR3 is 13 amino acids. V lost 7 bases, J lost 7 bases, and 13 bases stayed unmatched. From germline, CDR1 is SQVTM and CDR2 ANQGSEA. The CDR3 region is CSAGEGPLGEQYF. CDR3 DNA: TGCAGCGCTGGGGAGGGTCCTCTGGGAGAGCAGTACTTC.

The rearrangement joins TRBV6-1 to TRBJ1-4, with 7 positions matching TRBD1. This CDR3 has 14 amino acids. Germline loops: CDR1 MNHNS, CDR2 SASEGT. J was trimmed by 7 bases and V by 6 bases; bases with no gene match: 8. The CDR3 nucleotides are TGTGCCAGCAGAGAGGGGGCCGTAGGTGAAAAACTGTTTTTT. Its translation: CASREGAVGEKLFF.

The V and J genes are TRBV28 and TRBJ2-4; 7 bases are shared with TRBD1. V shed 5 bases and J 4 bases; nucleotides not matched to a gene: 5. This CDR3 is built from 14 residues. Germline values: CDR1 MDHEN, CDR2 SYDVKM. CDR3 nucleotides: TGTGCCAGCAGTGACCGACAGGGAAAAAACATTCAGTACTTC. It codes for CASSDRQGKNIQYF.

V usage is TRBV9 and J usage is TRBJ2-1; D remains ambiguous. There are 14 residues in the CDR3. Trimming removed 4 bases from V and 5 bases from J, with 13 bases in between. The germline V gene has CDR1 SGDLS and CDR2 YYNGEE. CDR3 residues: CASSPPGLNNEQFF. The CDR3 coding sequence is TGTGCCAGCAGCCCCCCGGGTCTGAACAATGAGCAGTTCTTC. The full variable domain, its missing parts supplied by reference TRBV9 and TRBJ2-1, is DSGVTQTPKHLITATGQRVTLRCSPRSGDLSVYWYQQSLDQGLQFLIQYYNGEERAKGNILERFSAQQFPDLHSELNLSSLELGDSALYFCASSPPGLNNEQFFGPGTRLTVL.

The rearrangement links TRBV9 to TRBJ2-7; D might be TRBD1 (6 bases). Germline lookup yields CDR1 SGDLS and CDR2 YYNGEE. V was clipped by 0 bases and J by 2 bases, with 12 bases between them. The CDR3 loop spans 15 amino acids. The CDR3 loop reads CASSVGRGSAYEQYF. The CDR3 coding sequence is TGTGCCAGCAGCGTAGGAAGGGGGTCCGCCTACGAGCAGTACTTC.

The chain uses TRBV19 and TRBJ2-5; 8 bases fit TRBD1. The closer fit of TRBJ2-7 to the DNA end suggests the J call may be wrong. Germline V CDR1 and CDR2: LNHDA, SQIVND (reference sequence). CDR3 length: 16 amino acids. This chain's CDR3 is CASSDLTGGRSYEQYF. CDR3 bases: TGTGCCAGTAGTGATCTAACAGGGGGAAGGTCCTACGAGCAGTACTTC.